These 9 T cell receptor beta chains were sequenced from one sample in a study of blood T cell repertoires in COVID-19. Clones were read by immunoSEQ multiplex PCR, and TCRdb kept only the in-frame ones, dropping some. The sample holds about 210,000 clones, about 91% seen once. The specimen sequenced was PBMCs or T cells enriched from blood (not recorded which). The receptors originated from a woman between 40 and 55 years old with acute COVID-19.

The V and J genes are TRBV18 and TRBJ1-5; D gene unclear. Between the trimmed V and J ends, which lost 3 bases and 5 bases, there was a span of 8 bases. This CDR3 has 13 amino acids. Per germline, CDR1 KGHSH and CDR2 LQKENI. In DNA, the CDR3 is TGTGCCAGCTCACCTGCACAGTATCAGCCCCAGCATTTT. The encoded protein is CASSPAQYQPQHF.

The chain combines TRBV29-1 with TRBJ2-4; unclear D gene. The ends were cut back, 7 bases at V and 1 base at J, with 5 bases in the middle. CDR1 is SQVTM, CDR2 ANQGSEA, per germline. CDR3 size: 11 residues. CDR3 loop: CSALAKNIQYF. The CDR3 bases are TGCAGCGCCCTGGCCAAAAACATTCAGTACTTC.

This clone appeared a single time. V is TRBV2 and J is TRBJ1-2; TRBD1 matches at 7 bases. V was clipped by 5 bases and J by 7 bases; unmatched bases: 4. Germline values: CDR1 SNHLY, CDR2 FYNNEI. The CDR3 is made up of 12 amino acids. Here the CDR3 DNA reads TGTGCCAGCAGTCGGGACAGTCTTGGCTACACCTTC. It translates to CASSRDSLGYTF.

This chain uses TRBV4-1 with TRBJ1-1; 8 bases line up with TRBD1. V dropped 0 bases and J dropped 5; count of bases not matched to a gene: 2. CDR1 MGHRA and CDR2 YSYEKL come from the germline V gene. CDR3 size: 14 residues. Here the CDR3 DNA reads TGCGCCAGCAGCCAAGAACGACAGGGGACTGAAGCTTTCTTT. This codes for CASSQERQGTEAFF.

V usage is TRBV5-6 and J usage is TRBJ2-1, with a possible D match to TRBD2 (5 bases). CDR1 is SGHDT and CDR2 is YYEEEE in the germline V gene. The V end was cut by 1 base, the J end by 0 bases, with 11 bases between. The CDR3 is made up of 16 amino acids. The CDR3 DNA reads TGTGCCAGCAGCTTGAAGCGGCAGAGCTCCTACAATGAGCAGTTCTTC. Protein sequence: CASSLKRQSSYNEQFF.

The CDR3 nucleotides read TGTGCCACCGTGGAGCGCAGGGGCCAGCCCCAGCATTTT. This translates into CATVERRGQPQHF. This chain connects TRBV21-1 to TRBJ1-5; the tabulated D call, TRBD1, remains unverified against the DNA. TRBV21-1 is described as a pseudogene. The CDR3 consists of 13 residues.

This chain links TRBV5-1 with TRBJ1-3, with 9 bases lining up with TRBD1. Trimming at V came to 0 bases and at J to 3 bases, leaving 1 base not matched to a gene. From germline, CDR1 is SGHRS and CDR2 YFSETQ. This CDR3 contains 15 residues. The CDR3 region is CASSLDRGLGNTIYF. CDR3 sequence (DNA): TGCGCCAGCAGCTTGGACAGGGGGCTTGGAAACACCATATATTTT.

This clone was recorded once. V and J are TRBV24-1 and TRBJ2-1; TRBD1 agrees at 7 bases. The junction had 12 bases not matched to a gene; V was cut back by 3 bases and J by 8 bases. CDR3 size: 16 residues. CDR1 and CDR2 (germline): KGHDR, SFDVKD. The CDR3 nucleotides read TGTGCCACCAGTGATGCCGGGACAGCATTTGTCGATGAGCAGTTCTTC. This gives the protein CATSDAGTAFVDEQFF.

The V call is TRBV12-3 or TRBV12-4, the J call TRBJ1-1; D unresolved. Trimming took 4 bases from V and 8 from J, leaving 14 bases between them. This CDR3 is 13 amino acids long. CDR3 amino acids: CASSWAKESEAFF. The DNA of the CDR3 is TGTGCCAGCAGTTGGGCGAAAGAGTCCGAAGCTTTCTTT.